The source of this T cell receptor beta chain is a study of long-term antiretroviral therapy in people with HIV. General study findings and limits: After ART, diversity increased yet remained lower than transplant donor controls.

The assay, immunoSEQ v3.0, was run at survey level. Assay used: immunoSEQ multiplex PCR; TCRdb lists only in-frame clones, some missing. Among approximately 19,000 clones listed, roughly 79% were seen once. As to this clone: Its specificity is unknown.

Inclusion required at least two post-ART and at least one pre-ART PBMC samples. This CDR3 contains 19 residues. Germline V gives CDR1 SEHNR, CDR2 FQNEAQ (reference sequence). V lost 5 bases to trimming and J lost 3 bases; unmatched junction nucleotides: 17. This TCR was sampled from a woman aged 40-49 years with HIV. The V call is TRBV7-9, the J call TRBJ2-1; 9 bases align to TRBD1. The sequences come from unsorted PBMCs, collected 2.3 years after starting antiretroviral therapy. The DNA for the CDR3 is TGTGCCAGCAGCCTAACTACAGGGGGCATGTCGTCCGTCTACAATGAGCAGTTCTTC. Translation: CASSLTTGGMSSVYNEQFF. Combining the CDR3 with reference TRBV7-9 and TRBJ2-1 gives the whole variable domain DTGVSQNPRHKITKRGQNVTFRCDPISEHNRLYWYRQTLGQGPEFLTYFQNEAQLEKSRLLSDRFSAERPKGSFSTLEIQRTEQGDSAMYLCASSLTTGGMSSVYNEQFFGPGTRLTVL.